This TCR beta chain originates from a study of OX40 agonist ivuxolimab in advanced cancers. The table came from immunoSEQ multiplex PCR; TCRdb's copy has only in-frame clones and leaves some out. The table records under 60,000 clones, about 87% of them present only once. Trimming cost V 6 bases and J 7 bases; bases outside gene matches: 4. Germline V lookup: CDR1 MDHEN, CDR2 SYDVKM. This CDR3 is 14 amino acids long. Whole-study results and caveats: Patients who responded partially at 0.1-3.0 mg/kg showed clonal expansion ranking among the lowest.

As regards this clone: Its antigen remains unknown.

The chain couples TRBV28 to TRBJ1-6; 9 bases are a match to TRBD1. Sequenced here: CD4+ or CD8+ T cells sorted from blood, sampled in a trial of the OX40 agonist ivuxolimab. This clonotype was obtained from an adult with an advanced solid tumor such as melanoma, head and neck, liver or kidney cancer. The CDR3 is CASSLDRGNSPLHF. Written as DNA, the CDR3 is TGTGCCAGCAGCTTGGACAGGGGAAATTCACCCCTCCACTTT.